The 7 T cell receptor beta chains below all came from one sample that was sequenced in a study of CD8+ T cells in alopecia areata. Once RNA had been extracted, it was reverse transcribed into cDNA to act as the sequencing template. Clones were read by immunoSEQ multiplex PCR, and TCRdb kept only the in-frame ones, dropping some. The profile shows about 270,000 clones, 60% of them singletons. As to treatment: oral pan-JAK inhibitor, 5-10 mg twice daily. The sample consisted of CD4+ T cells sorted from blood, taken around week 54, from a patient treated with tofacitinib. These receptor sequences come from a human donor with alopecia areata.

This clone was seen more than once but under ten times. The chain has TRBV7-3 and TRBJ2-1, with 8 nucleotides matching TRBD2. The length of the CDR3 is 15 residues. After removal of 0 bases from V and 4 bases from J, the junction contained 2 bases not matched to a gene. Per germline, CDR1 SGHTA and CDR2 FQGTGA. The CDR3 DNA follows: TGTGCCAGCAGCTTAACTAGCGGGGTTTACAATGAGCAGTTCTTC. Translated, it gives CASSLTSGVYNEQFF.

This chain joins TRBV27 and TRBJ2-7; 13 bases align to TRBD2. This CDR3 is built from 16 residues. Trimming at V came to 5 bases and at J to 7 bases, leaving 11 bases not matched to a gene. Per the germline V gene, CDR1 is MNHEY and CDR2 is SMNVEV (reference sequence). CDR3: CASSPRGLAGYLEQYF. The DNA of the CDR3 is TGTGCCAGCAGTCCCCGGGGACTAGCGGGGTACTTGGAGCAGTACTTC.

The rearrangement uses TRBV7-7 and TRBJ2-5, with a possible D match to TRBD2 (6 bases). The CDR3 is made up of 11 amino acids. Per the germline V gene, CDR1 is SSHAT and CDR2 is FNYEAQ (reference sequence). The CDR3 DNA follows: TGTGGTGCGGGACTTCAAGAGACCCAGTACTTC. Translated: CGAGLQETQYF.

The CDR3 DNA is TGTGCCAGCAGGGACAGCAATCAGCCCCAGCATTTT. This encodes CASRDSNQPQHF. The rearrangement joins TRBV6-1 to TRBJ1-5; D uncertain. The CDR3 is 12 amino acids. Germline values: CDR1 MNHNS, CDR2 SASEGT. V lost 6 bases and J 1 base, leaving 4 bases between the germline ends.

The V call is TRBV18, the J call TRBJ2-5, with TRBD1 identical over 7 bases. Germline CDR1 is KGHSH and CDR2 is LQKENI. The CDR3 is 14 residues long. V trimming: 4 bases; J trimming: 5 bases; junction bases outside the gene matches: 7. CDR3 region: CASSRQGGEETQYF. The CDR3 coding sequence is TGTGCCAGCTCACGGCAAGGGGGCGAGGAGACCCAGTACTTC.

The chain couples TRBV5-4 to TRBJ1-5; a possible D gene is TRBD1 (5 bases). Trimming cost V 4 bases and J 4 bases, with 15 bases left between them. Per the germline V gene, CDR1 is SGHNT and CDR2 is YYREEE (reference sequence). CDR3 length equals 15 residues. The chain's CDR3 is CASSPEAGRNQPQHF. Here the CDR3 DNA reads TGTGCCAGCAGCCCGGAGGCAGGGAGGAATCAGCCCCAGCATTTT. Based on the CDR3 plus reference TRBV5-4 and TRBJ1-5, the full variable domain is ETGVTQSPTHLIKTRGQQVTLRCSSQSGHNTVSWYQQALGQGPQFIFQYYREEENGRGNFPPRFSGLQFPNYSSELNVNALELDDSALYLCASSPEAGRNQPQHFGDGTRLSIL.

The CDR3 here is CASSPGTGGFSYEQYF. The CDR3 DNA follows: TGTGCCAGCAGTCCGGGGACAGGGGGTTTCTCCTACGAGCAGTACTTC. J is TRBJ2-7 and V is TRBV7-8, with 11 bases aligning to TRBD1. Germline CDR1 and CDR2: SGHVS and FQNEAQ. Losses at the gene ends were 6 bases for V and 0 bases for J; bases not matched to a gene: 7. CDR3 length: 16 residues.